What follows describes a single T cell receptor (beta chain). Antigen unknown. The assay was immunoSEQ multiplex PCR, and TCRdb's table has in-frame clones only and misses some. The sample has approximately 110,000 clones, about nine tenths seen once. V gave up 3 bases and J gave up 5 bases; unmatched junction bases: 8. Looked up from germline, CDR1 is SGHTA and CDR2 is FQGNSA. This CDR3 has 15 amino acids. The source of the sample is a study of OX40 agonist ivuxolimab in advanced cancers. Study-level results: Researchers did not determine the expanded peripheral T cells' antigen specificity.

The chain uses TRBV7-2 and TRBJ2-3; TRBD1 matches 7 bases. The receptor was isolated from an adult with an advanced solid tumor such as melanoma, head and neck, liver or kidney cancer. The sequencing here drew on CD4+ or CD8+ T cells sorted from blood, taken in a trial of the OX40 agonist ivuxolimab. The DNA of the CDR3 is TGTGCCAGCAGCTTCCAGACAGGGTTGGGAGATACGCAGTATTTT. Translated: CASSFQTGLGDTQYF.